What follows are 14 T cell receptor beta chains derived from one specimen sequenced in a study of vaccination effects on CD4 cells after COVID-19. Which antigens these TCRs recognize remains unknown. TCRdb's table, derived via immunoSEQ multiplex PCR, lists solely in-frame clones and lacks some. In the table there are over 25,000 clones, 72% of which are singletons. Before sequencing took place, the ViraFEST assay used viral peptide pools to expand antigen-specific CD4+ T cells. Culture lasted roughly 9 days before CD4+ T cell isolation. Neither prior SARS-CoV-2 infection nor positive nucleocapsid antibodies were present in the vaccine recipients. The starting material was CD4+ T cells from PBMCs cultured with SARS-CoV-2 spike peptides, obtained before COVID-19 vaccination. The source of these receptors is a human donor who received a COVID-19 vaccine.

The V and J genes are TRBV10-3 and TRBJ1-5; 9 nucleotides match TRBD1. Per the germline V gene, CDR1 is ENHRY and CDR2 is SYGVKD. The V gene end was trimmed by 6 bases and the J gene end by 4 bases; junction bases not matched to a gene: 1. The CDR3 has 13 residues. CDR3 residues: CAISGTGNQPQHF. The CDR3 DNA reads TGTGCCATCAGCGGGACAGGGAATCAGCCCCAGCATTTT.

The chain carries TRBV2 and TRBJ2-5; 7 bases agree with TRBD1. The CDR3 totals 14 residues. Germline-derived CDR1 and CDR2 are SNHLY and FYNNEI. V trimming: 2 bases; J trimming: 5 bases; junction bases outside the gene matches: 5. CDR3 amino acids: CASSESHRGETQYF. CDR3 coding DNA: TGTGCCAGCAGTGAATCCCACAGGGGCGAGACCCAGTACTTC.

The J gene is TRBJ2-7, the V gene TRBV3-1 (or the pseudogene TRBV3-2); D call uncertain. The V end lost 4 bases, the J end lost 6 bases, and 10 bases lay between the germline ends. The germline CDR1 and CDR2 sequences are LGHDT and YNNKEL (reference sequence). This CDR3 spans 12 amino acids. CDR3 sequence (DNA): TGTGCCAGCAGCCTTGTGGGCTCCGAGCAGTACTTC. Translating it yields CASSLVGSEQYF.

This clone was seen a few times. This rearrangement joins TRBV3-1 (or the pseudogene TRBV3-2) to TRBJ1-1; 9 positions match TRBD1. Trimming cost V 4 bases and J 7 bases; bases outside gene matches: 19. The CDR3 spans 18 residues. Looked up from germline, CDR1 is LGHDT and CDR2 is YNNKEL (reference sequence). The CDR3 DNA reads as TGTGCCAGCAGCCCCCGGTTGGCACAGGGGGCTTTATTTGGTGAAGCTTTCTTT. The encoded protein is CASSPRLAQGALFGEAFF.

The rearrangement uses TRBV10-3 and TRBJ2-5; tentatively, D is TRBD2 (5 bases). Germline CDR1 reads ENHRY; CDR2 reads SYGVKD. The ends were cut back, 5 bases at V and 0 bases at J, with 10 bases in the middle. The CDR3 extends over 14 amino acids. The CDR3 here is CAISSGLNQETQYF. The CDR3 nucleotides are TGTGCCATCAGTTCCGGACTGAACCAAGAGACCCAGTACTTC.

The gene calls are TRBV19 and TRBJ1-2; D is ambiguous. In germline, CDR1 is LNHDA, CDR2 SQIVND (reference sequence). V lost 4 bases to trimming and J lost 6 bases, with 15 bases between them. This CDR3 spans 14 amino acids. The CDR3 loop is CASSRSSRSDGYTF. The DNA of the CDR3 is TGTGCCAGTAGTAGGAGCAGTAGGTCGGATGGCTACACCTTC.

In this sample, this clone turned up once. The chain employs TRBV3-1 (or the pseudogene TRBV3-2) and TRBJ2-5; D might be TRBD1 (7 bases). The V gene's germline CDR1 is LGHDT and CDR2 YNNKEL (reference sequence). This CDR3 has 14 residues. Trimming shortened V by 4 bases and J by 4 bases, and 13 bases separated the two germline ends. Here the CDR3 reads CASSRRQGGETQYF. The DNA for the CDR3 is TGTGCCAGCAGCCGACGACAGGGAGGAGAGACCCAGTACTTC.

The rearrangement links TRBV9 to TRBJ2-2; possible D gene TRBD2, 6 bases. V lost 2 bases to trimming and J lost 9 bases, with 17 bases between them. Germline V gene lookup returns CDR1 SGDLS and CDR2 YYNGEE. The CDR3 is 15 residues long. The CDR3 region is CASSVSGTSRRELFF. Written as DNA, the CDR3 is TGTGCCAGCAGCGTCTCAGGGACTTCGAGACGGGAGCTGTTTTTT.

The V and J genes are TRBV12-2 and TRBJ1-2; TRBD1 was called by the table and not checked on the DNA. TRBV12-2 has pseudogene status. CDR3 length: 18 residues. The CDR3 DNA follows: TGTGCAAGTCGCTTAACCCAAAGGCGGACAGGGGTAGGCTATGGCTACACCTTC. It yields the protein CASRLTQRRTGVGYGYTF.

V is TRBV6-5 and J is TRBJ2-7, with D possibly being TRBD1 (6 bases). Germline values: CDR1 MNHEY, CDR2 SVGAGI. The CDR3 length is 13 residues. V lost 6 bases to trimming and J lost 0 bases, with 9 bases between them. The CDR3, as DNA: TGTGCCAGCAGAAAGACAGGCTCCTACGAGCAGTACTTC. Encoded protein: CASRKTGSYEQYF.

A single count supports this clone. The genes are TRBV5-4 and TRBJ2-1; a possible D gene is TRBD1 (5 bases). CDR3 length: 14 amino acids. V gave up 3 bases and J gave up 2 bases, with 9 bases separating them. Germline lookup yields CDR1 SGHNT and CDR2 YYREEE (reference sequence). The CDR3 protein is CASSSLGAYNEQFF. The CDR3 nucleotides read TGTGCCAGCAGCTCTTTAGGGGCCTACAATGAGCAGTTCTTC. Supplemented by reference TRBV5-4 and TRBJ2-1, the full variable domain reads ETGVTQSPTHLIKTRGQQVTLRCSSQSGHNTVSWYQQALGQGPQFIFQYYREEENGRGNFPPRFSGLQFPNYSSELNVNALELDDSALYLCASSSLGAYNEQFFGPGTRLTVL.

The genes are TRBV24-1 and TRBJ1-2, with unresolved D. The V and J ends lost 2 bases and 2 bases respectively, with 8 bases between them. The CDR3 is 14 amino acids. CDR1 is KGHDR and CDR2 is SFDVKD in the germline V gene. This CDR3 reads CATSDSRSNYGYTF. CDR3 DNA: TGTGCCACCAGTGATTCAAGGAGCAACTATGGCTACACCTTC.

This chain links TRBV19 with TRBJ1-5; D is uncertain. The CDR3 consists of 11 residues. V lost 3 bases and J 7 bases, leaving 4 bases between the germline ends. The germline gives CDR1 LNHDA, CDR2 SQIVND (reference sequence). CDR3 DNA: TGTGCCAGTAGTATCGGGCAGCCCCAGCATTTT. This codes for CASSIGQPQHF.

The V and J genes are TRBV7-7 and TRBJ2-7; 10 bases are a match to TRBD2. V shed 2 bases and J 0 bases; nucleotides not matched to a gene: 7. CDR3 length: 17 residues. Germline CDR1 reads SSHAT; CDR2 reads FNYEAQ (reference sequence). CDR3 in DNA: TGTGCCAGCAGCTTACATTGGGGACTAGCGTTCTCCTACGAGCAGTACTTC. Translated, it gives CASSLHWGLAFSYEQYF.